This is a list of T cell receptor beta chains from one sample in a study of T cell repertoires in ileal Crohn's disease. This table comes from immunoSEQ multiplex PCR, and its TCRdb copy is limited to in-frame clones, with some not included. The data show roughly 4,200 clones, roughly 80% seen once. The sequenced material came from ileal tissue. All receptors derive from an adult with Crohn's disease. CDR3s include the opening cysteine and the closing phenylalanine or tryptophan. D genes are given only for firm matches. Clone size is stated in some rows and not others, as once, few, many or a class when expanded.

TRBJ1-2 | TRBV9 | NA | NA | TGTGCCAGCAGCGTAGGAAACGCTAACTATGGCTACACCTTC | CASSVGNANYGYTF
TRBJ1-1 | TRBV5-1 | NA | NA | TGCGCCAGCACCTTACTCGACGGGAACACTGAAGCTTTCTTT | CASTLLDGNTEAFF
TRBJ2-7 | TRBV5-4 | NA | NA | TGTGCCAGCAGCTTGGATGGATACTCCTACGAGCAGTACTTC | CASSLDGYSYEQYF
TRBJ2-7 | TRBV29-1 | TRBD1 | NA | TGCAGCGTTGTTCAGGGGGCCATAGACGAGCAGTACTTC | CSVVQGAIDEQYF
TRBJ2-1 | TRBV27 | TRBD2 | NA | TGTGCCAGCAGTTACACTAGCGGGAGACCCTACAATGAGCAGTTCTTC | CASSYTSGRPYNEQFF
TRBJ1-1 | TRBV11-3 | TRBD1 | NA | TGTGCCAGCAGCCTCGGACAGGGGAACACTGAAGCTTTCTTT | CASSLGQGNTEAFF
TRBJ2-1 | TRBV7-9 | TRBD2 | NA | TGTGCCAGCAGCACCCTCGCTCCGGGGGGGAGCTCCTACAATGAGCAGTTCTTC | CASSTLAPGGSSYNEQFF
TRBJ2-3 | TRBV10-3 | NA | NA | TGTGCCATCAGTGAGCGGGAGAGAGGGGATACGCAGTATTTT | CAISERERGDTQYF
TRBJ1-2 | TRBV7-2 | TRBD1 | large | TGTGCCAGCAGCTTAGTTGGACAGGGGTATGGCTACACCTTC | CASSLVGQGYGYTF
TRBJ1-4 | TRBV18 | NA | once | TGTGCCAGCTACAAAGCAGGCCTCGCGGGGGAAAAACTGTTTTTT | CASYKAGLAGEKLFF
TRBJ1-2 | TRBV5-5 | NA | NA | TGTGCCAGCAGCCTCAGGGTAACTAACTATGGCTACACCTTC | CASSLRVTNYGYTF
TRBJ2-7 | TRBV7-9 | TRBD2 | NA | TGTGCCAGCAGCTCCCAGGCAGCGGGGCCTGGAGAACAGTACTTC | CASSSQAAGPGEQYF
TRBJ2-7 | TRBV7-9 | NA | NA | TGTGCCAGCAGCAGTACCAATATAGAGGACGAGCAGTACTTC | CASSSTNIEDEQYF
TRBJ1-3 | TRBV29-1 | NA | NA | TGCAGCGTCCAGGGGTCTGGAAACACCATATATTTT | CSVQGSGNTIYF
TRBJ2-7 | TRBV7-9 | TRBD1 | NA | TGTGCCAGCAGCCCCCCAGGGGGCCCTAGCCACGAGCAGTACTTC | CASSPPGGPSHEQYF
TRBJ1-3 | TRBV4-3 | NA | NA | TGCGCCAGCAGCCCAACTGGGGGCAATGGAAACACCATATATTTT | CASSPTGGNGNTIYF
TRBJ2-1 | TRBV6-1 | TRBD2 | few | TGTGCCAGCAGTGGTGAGCGGGGGGTCGATAATGAGCAGTTCTTC | CASSGERGVDNEQFF
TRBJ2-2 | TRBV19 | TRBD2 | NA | TGTGCCAGTTCAGAGGAACGGGGGGGCCTTCCCGGGGAGCTGTTTTTT | CASSEERGGLPGELFF
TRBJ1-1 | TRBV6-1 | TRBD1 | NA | TGTGCCAGCAGTCTAGGGACAGGGAGAACTGAAGCTTTCTTT | CASSLGTGRTEAFF
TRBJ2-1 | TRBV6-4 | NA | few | TGTGCCAGCAGTGCCCTCCCTCCTTACAATGAGCAGTTCTTC | CASSALPPYNEQFF
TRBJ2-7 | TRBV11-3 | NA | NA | TGTGCCAGTACGCCGAGCCGGGAGCCCCCCTACCACTACTACGAGCAGTACTTC | CASTPSREPPYHYYEQYF
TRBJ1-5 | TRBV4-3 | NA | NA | TGCGCCAGCAGCCAAGACCCCGGGGGGGATCAGCCCCAGCATTTT | CASSQDPGGDQPQHF
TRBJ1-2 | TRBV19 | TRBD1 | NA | TGTGCCAGTAGTATGGCGGACAGGGTCGGTGGCTACACCTTC | CASSMADRVGGYTF
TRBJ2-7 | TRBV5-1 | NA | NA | TGCGCCAGCAGCTGGAACCGGGACGATAGCGAGCAGTACTTC | CASSWNRDDSEQYF
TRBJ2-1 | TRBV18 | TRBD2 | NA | TGTGCCAGCGCGCCCGGGACTAGCGGGTACAATGAGCAGTTCTTC | CASAPGTSGYNEQFF
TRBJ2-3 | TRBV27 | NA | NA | TGTGCCAGCAGCTCGGGACGGGAGCCCGCAGATACGCAGTATTTT | CASSSGREPADTQYF
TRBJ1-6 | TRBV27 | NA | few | TGTGCCAGCAGTTTATTGTTGCGGGGAGACTCACCCCTCCACTTT | CASSLLLRGDSPLHF
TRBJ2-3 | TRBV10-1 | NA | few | TGCGCCAGCAGTGAGTCACCGGGTGGTACGCAGTATTTT | CASSESPGGTQYF
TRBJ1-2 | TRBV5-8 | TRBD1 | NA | TGTGCCAGCAGCACGGACAGGGGATCCTATGGCTACACCTTC | CASSTDRGSYGYTF
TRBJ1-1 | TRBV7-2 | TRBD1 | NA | TGTGCCAGCATACGAGGACAGGAGAACACTGAAGCTTTCTTT | CASIRGQENTEAFF
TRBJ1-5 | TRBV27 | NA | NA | TGTGCCAGCAGCCGACAGGCCTTGGGTCATCAGCCCCAGCATTTT | CASSRQALGHQPQHF
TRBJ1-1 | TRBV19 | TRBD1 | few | TGTGCCAGTAGTATCGGGGGCCAGACAGGGCGGGATGAAGCTTTCTTT | CASSIGGQTGRDEAFF
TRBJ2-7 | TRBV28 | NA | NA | TGTGCCAGCAGTTTCCCCAGGGGAAGGGCCGAGCAGTACTTC | CASSFPRGRAEQYF
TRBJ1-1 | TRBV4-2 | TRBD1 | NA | TGTGCCAGCAGCCAAGAGGACAGGGGCACTGAAGCTTTCTTT | CASSQEDRGTEAFF
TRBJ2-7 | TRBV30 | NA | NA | TGTGCCTGGAGTGTTTCGACCTACGAGCAGTACTTC | CAWSVSTYEQYF
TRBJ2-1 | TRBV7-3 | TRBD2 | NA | TGTGCCAGCAGCTCTAGCGGGGCAAAATACAATGAGCAGTTCTTC | CASSSSGAKYNEQFF
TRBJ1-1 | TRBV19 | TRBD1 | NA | TGTGCCAGTAGTCCGTTAAGAGACAGGGGCATAACTGAAGCTTTCTTT | CASSPLRDRGITEAFF
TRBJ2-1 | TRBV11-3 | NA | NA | TGTGCCAGCAGTCGGGGGATGGAGGGTGAGCAGTTCTTC | CASSRGMEGEQFF
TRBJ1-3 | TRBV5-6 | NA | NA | TGTGCCAGCAGCGGGGGACGGTTCTCTGGAAACACCATATATTTT | CASSGGRFSGNTIYF
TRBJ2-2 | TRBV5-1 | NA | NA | TGCGCCAGCAGCTTGGTGCAGGGGGGCACCGGGGAGCTGTTTTTT | CASSLVQGGTGELFF
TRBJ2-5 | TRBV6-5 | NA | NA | TGTGCCAGCAGTCGACAAGAAAAAGAGACCCAGTACTTC | CASSRQEKETQYF
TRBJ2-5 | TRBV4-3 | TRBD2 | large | TGCGCCAGCAGCCAAGATTTGCGGGGAGGGATCCGGGAAGAGACCCAGTACTTC | CASSQDLRGGIREETQYF
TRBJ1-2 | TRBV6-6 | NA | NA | TGTGCCAGCAGTTACTCGCGACAGAGCTATGGCTACACCTTC | CASSYSRQSYGYTF
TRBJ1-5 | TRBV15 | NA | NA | TGTGCCACCAGCAGAGATCCCAGGGCCGATCAGCCCCAGCATTTT | CATSRDPRADQPQHF
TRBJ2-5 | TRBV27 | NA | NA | TGTGCCAGCAGGGAACTAGCTGTGAGGGAGACCCAGTACTTC | CASRELAVRETQYF
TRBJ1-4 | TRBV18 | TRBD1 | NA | TGTGCCAGCTCACTCAACCGGGACAGGGGAGCTGCAACTAATGAAAAACTGTTTTTT | CASSLNRDRGAATNEKLFF
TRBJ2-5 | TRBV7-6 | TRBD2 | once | TGTGCCAGCAGCTTAGGGAGCGGGACCCGAGAGACCCAGTACTTC | CASSLGSGTRETQYF
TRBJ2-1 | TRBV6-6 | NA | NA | TGTGCCAGCAGTTACTCTAGCAATGAGCAGTTCTTC | CASSYSSNEQFF
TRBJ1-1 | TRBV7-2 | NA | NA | TGTGCCAGCAGCTCGCCTGGGAGCATCGGAAGAATGAACACTGAAGCTTTCTTT | CASSSPGSIGRMNTEAFF
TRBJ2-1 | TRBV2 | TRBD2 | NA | TGTGCCAGCAGTACTGCTAGCGGCGCCTACAATGAGCAGTTCTTC | CASSTASGAYNEQFF
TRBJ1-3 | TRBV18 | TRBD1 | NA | TGTGCCAGCTCACCATCAGGGGGCGGTGGAAACACCATATATTTT | CASSPSGGGGNTIYF
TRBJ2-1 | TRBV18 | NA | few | TGTGCCAGCTCAGTACAGAACTACAATGAGCAGTTCTTC | CASSVQNYNEQFF
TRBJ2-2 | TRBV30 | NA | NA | TGTGCCTGGAGCCGCTCCGGGGAGATAAGGAACACCGGGGAGCTGTTTTTT | CAWSRSGEIRNTGELFF
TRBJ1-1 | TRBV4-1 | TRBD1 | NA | TGCGCCAGCAGCCAAGGCCAGACAGGGTTTGGGACTGAAGCTTTCTTT | CASSQGQTGFGTEAFF